The rows below give T cell receptor beta chains drawn from one sample of a study of monozygotic twins with inflammatory bowel disease. TCRdb re-analyzed the 5' RACE reads; it lists each CDR3 protein once, without DNA. The record lists around 380,000 distinct CDR3 sequences, of which the ten most abundant hold around 2.5%. The sequenced material came from blood. Every receptor here comes from a human donor with ulcerative colitis or Crohn's disease, or a healthy co-twin of an affected twin (not recorded which). Both conserved end residues are part of each CDR3.

V	J	CDR3
TRBV6-1	TRBJ1-1	CASSPQGRGRGGTEAFF
TRBV5-5	TRBJ2-3	CASSPSGGFSDTQYF
TRBV12-3/TRBV12-4	TRBJ1-2	CASTAVSSGYTF
TRBV5-1	TRBJ1-1	CASSFLQGTTEAFF
TRBV27	TRBJ2-3	CASSSRRGGPSDTQYF
TRBV27	TRBJ1-2	CASSVKTGRGYGYTF
TRBV11-1	TRBJ2-1	CASSLAGGRAIEQFF
TRBV20-1	TRBJ2-7	CSARSNTIYEQYF
TRBV6-5	TRBJ2-7	CASSYFRGTAYEQYF
TRBV7-3	TRBJ2-5	CASSFGVGETQYF
TRBV29-1	TRBJ2-3	CSVRGLAGTDTQYF
TRBV20-1	TRBJ2-3	CSAPKGGSLETDTQYF
TRBV14	TRBJ2-7	CASSPRTGTSGAYEQYF
TRBV20-1	TRBJ1-2	CSARDWTGGSGYTF
TRBV6-2/TRBV6-3	TRBJ2-5	CASSGGTAGETQYF
TRBV27	TRBJ1-2	CASSSFGGGYTF
TRBV6-1	TRBJ1-1	CASSDAWNTEAFF
TRBV7-2	TRBJ2-7	CASSLDTASYEQYF
TRBV2	TRBJ1-3	CASSEPLTGVGNTIYF
TRBV28	TRBJ2-2	CASSLSWTGELFF
TRBV5-5	TRBJ1-2	CASSLTPGRIYGYTF
TRBV12-3/TRBV12-4	TRBJ2-3	CASIGTSATNTQYF
TRBV7-9	TRBJ2-5	CASSPPLAGVGETQYF
TRBV12-3/TRBV12-4	TRBJ1-5	CASSYQDRARPQHF
TRBV27	TRBJ1-6	CASSLEGAMGNSPLHF
TRBV6-5	TRBJ2-3	CASSYSGRSPNTQYF
TRBV3-1	TRBJ1-1	CASSQEGEAFF
TRBV11-1	TRBJ2-6	CASNRYPGQDYSGANVLTF
TRBV4-1	TRBJ1-6	CASSQAPSQSSSYNSPLHF
TRBV28	TRBJ2-7	CASRGLAGVYEQYF
TRBV7-2	TRBJ2-3	CASSSIRDTQYF
TRBV5-1	TRBJ1-1	CASSTGTGVTGGEAFF
TRBV7-2	TRBJ1-6	CASSLAGQGNSPLHF
TRBV6-1	TRBJ1-2	CASSVGSSYGYTF
TRBV7-6	TRBJ2-7	CASSSSQAGTALHEQYF
TRBV7-2	TRBJ1-3	CASSLKEDRSSGNTIYF
TRBV5-1	TRBJ2-3	CASSSGQTTDTQYF
TRBV5-1	TRBJ2-1	CASSLAINEQFF
TRBV10-3	TRBJ1-5	CAIRAGVNSNQPQHF
TRBV7-2	TRBJ2-5	CASRPRLAGEETQYF
TRBV15	TRBJ2-1	CATSRDRGRENLDEQFF
TRBV12-3/TRBV12-4	TRBJ2-3	CASSQFGQGTDTQYF
TRBV6-1	TRBJ2-2	CASRSSGGGTGELFF
TRBV20-1	TRBJ2-5	CSAREAAQETQYF
TRBV18	TRBJ1-5	CASSPTGDHQPQHF
TRBV18	TRBJ1-1	CASSRESFTGTQNTEAFF
TRBV6-5	TRBJ1-2	CASSPTSNYGYTF
TRBV5-1	TRBJ2-7	CASSLPGQIYEQYF